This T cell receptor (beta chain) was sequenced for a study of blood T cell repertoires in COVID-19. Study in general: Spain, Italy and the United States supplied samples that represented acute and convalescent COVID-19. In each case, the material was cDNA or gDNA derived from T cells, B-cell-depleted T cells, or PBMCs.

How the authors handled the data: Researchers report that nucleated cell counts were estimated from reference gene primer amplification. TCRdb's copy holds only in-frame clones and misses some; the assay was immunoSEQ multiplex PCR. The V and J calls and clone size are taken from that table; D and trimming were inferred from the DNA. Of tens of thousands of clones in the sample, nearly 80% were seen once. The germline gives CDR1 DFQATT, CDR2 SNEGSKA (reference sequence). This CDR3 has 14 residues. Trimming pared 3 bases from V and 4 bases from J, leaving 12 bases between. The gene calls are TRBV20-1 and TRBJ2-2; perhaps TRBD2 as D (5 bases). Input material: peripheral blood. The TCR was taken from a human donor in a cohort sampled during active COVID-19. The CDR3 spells CSASREVVTGELFF. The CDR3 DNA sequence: TGCAGTGCTAGTCGGGAAGTCGTCACCGGGGAGCTGTTTTTT.